These 29 T cell receptor beta chains were sequenced from one sample in a study of human T cells and chemical hapten exposure. Total RNA extraction was carried out from unfractionated whole blood. MiXCR, run by TCRdb on the 5' RACE reads, gives a single entry per CDR3 protein. The sample lists roughly 81,000 distinct CDR3 sequences, approximately 15% occurring once. The receptors were gathered from a female donor in good health.

The V and J genes are TRBV5-4 and TRBJ2-1; TRBD2 matches 16 bases. CDR3 length: 15 residues. The germline V gene encodes CDR1 SGHNT and CDR2 YYREEE (reference sequence). V was pared by 9 bases and J by 10 bases, with 10 bases of the junction left unmatched. The CDR3 coding sequence is TGTGCCACCACCGAATGGGGACTAGCGGGGGGGGAGCAGTTCTTC. Residues: CATTEWGLAGGEQFF.

This clonotype appeared once. The chain uses TRBV5-1 and TRBJ2-5, with TRBD1 matching 9 bases. CDR3 length: 14 residues. The germline V gene encodes CDR1 SGHRS and CDR2 YFSETQ. Losses at the gene ends were 3 bases for V and 4 bases for J; bases not matched to a gene: 4. CDR3 in amino acids: CASSSTGGLETQYF. For the CDR3, the DNA is TGCGCCAGCAGCTCCACAGGGGGCTTAGAGACCCAGTACTTC.

The table lists this clonotype with many counts. The V and J genes are TRBV29-1 and TRBJ2-7, with D perhaps matching TRBD1 or TRBD2 (6 bases each). The CDR3 length is 13 residues. CDR1 and CDR2 from the germline V gene are SQVTM and ANQGSEA. Trimming removed 6 bases from V and 5 bases from J, with 17 bases in between. Here the CDR3 reads CSVFLGGTHEQYF. In DNA, the CDR3 is TGCAGCGTCTTCCTAGGGGGGACCCACGAGCAGTACTTC.

This chain connects TRBV3-1 to TRBJ2-1; perhaps TRBD2 as D (6 bases). Trimming pared 2 bases from V and 5 bases from J, leaving 13 bases between. This CDR3 contains 15 residues. Germline lookup yields CDR1 LGHDT and CDR2 YNNKEL (reference sequence). The CDR3 loop is CASSQHGRSDNEQFF. The CDR3 region has the DNA TGTGCCAGCAGCCAACACGGGAGAAGTGACAATGAGCAGTTCTTC.

This clonotype appeared a few times. The gene calls are TRBV7-2 and TRBJ1-6; 7 bases map to TRBD1. Germline trimming cut 1 base from V and 8 bases from J; bases unmatched to any gene: 5. Germline lookup yields CDR1 SGHTA and CDR2 FQGNSA. The CDR3 spans 15 residues. CDR3 bases: TGTGCCAGCAGCTTAGTGGGACAGAGGGATTCACCCCTCCACTTT. Translated, it gives CASSLVGQRDSPLHF.

Only a few counts were recorded for this clonotype. This chain links TRBV20-1 with TRBJ1-1; maybe TRBD1 (6 bases). Germline V gene sequence: CDR1 DFQATT, CDR2 SNEGSKA (reference sequence). The CDR3 has 17 residues. V dropped 5 bases and J dropped 0 bases, with 22 bases sitting between them. This CDR3 reads CSADGGSGALLNTEAFF. CDR3 nucleotide sequence: TGCAGTGCTGATGGGGGCTCCGGGGCTCTCTTGAACACTGAAGCTTTCTTT.

This clonotype was seen many times. V and J are TRBV12-3 or TRBV12-4 and TRBJ2-3; D remains ambiguous. Trimming took off 6 bases at V and 2 bases at J, with 21 bases between the two ends. The CDR3 is 17 amino acids. The CDR3 bases are TGTGCCAGCAGGGGTAAAGGGATCTTTCCTGACACAGATACGCAGTATTTT. It specifies CASRGKGIFPDTDTQYF.

This clonotype was recorded a few times. This rearrangement joins TRBV5-4 to TRBJ2-7; 8 bases are shared with TRBD2. Losses at the gene ends were 4 bases for V and 3 bases for J; bases not matched to a gene: 6. The CDR3 is 14 residues long. CDR1 and CDR2 (germline): SGHNT, YYREEE (reference sequence). CDR3 region: CASSTGTSNYEQYF. CDR3 DNA: TGTGCCAGCAGCACGGGGACTAGTAACTACGAGCAGTACTTC.

This chain connects TRBV12-3 or TRBV12-4 to TRBJ2-3; TRBD1 agrees at 10 bases. The CDR3 covers 15 residues. The V segment lost 3 bases and the J segment 7 bases; nucleotides outside the gene matches: 7. CDR3 region: CASSFGQGGGYTQYF. CDR3 DNA sequence: TGTGCCAGCAGTTTCGGACAGGGGGGTGGATATACGCAGTATTTT.

Only a few counts were recorded for this clonotype. V usage is TRBV20-1 and J usage is TRBJ2-2; D not resolved. The CDR3 loop spans 17 amino acids. Per the germline V gene, CDR1 is DFQATT and CDR2 is SNEGSKA (reference sequence). V was trimmed by 0 bases and J by 4 bases, leaving 18 bases between them. The CDR3 sequence is CSAREAGVYGGTGELFF. The CDR3 DNA follows: TGCAGTGCTAGAGAGGCCGGAGTCTATGGTGGCACCGGGGAGCTGTTTTTT.

The chain recombines TRBV27 with TRBJ1-1; 8 bases match TRBD1. Per the germline V gene, CDR1 is MNHEY and CDR2 is SMNVEV (reference sequence). V was clipped by 4 bases and J by 0 bases; unmatched bases: 13. This CDR3 region has 18 residues. The DNA for the CDR3 is TGTGCCAGCAGTTCAACCGGGACAGGATATCGTATGAACACTGAAGCTTTCTTT. This codes for CASSSTGTGYRMNTEAFF.

The CDR3 nucleotides are TGTGCCAGCAGCTTAGACATTCAGGGAAATAGCAATCAGCCCCAGCATTTT. It translates to CASSLDIQGNSNQPQHF. This sequence joins TRBV7-8 and TRBJ1-5, with D perhaps TRBD1 (5 bases). Trimming took off 1 base at V and 0 bases at J, with 13 bases between the two ends. The CDR3 is made up of 17 amino acids. From germline, CDR1 is SGHVS and CDR2 FQNEAQ.

The table lists this clonotype with a few counts. This chain uses TRBV5-5 with TRBJ2-2, with 8 bases identical to TRBD2. V was pared by 4 bases and J by 4 bases, with 9 bases of the junction left unmatched. Germline lookup yields CDR1 SGHKS and CDR2 YYEKEE (reference sequence). The CDR3 runs to 16 residues. As DNA, the CDR3 is TGTGCCAGCAGCCGCCCCAGCGGGAGCTCCACCGGGGAGCTGTTTTTT. Protein product: CASSRPSGSSTGELFF.

This rearrangement joins TRBV7-2 to TRBJ2-7; 12 nucleotides agree with TRBD1. V shed 1 base, J shed 11 bases, and the junction held 21 bases outside the gene matches. Germline values: CDR1 SGHTA, CDR2 FQGNSA. This CDR3 region has 19 residues. In DNA form, the CDR3 reads TGTGCCAGCAGCTTAGAAATCGGGACAGGGGGCGCTTGGGGCCTCACGGAGTACTTC. This codes for CASSLEIGTGGAWGLTEYF.

This rearrangement joins TRBV5-1 to TRBJ2-5; D unresolved. In germline, CDR1 is SGHRS, CDR2 YFSETQ. CDR3 length equals 13 residues. Trimming removed 8 bases at V and 0 bases at J, with 11 bases between. DNA of the CDR3: TGCGCCAGACGGAAGGTCTACCAAGAGACCCAGTACTTC. It codes for CARRKVYQETQYF.

The chain uses TRBV27 and TRBJ1-2, with D unresolved. This CDR3 contains 13 residues. The germline CDR1 and CDR2 sequences are MNHEY and SMNVEV (reference sequence). V was trimmed by 3 bases and J by 1 base, leaving 6 bases between them. The CDR3 is CASSLSRNYGYTF. CDR3 in DNA: TGTGCCAGCAGTTTGTCGCGTAACTATGGCTACACCTTC.

There are a few counts of this clonotype. This chain connects TRBV30 to TRBJ1-2, with unresolved D. The CDR3 spans 12 residues. V was shortened by 1 base and J by 9 bases, with 12 bases between the two germline ends. In germline, CDR1 is GTSNPN, CDR2 SVGIG (reference sequence). CDR3 loop: CAWSAEGLSYTF. The DNA for the CDR3 is TGTGCCTGGAGTGCCGAGGGATTAAGCTACACCTTC.

The V call is TRBV19, the J call TRBJ1-5; D call uncertain. With 6 bases removed from V and 3 bases from J, the gap between germline ends came to 9 bases. The CDR3 sequence is 13 residues long. Germline CDR1 is LNHDA and CDR2 is SQIVND (reference sequence). The CDR3 sequence is CASRMGINQPQHF. The DNA of the CDR3 is TGTGCCAGTAGAATGGGGATCAATCAGCCCCAGCATTTT. Based on the CDR3 plus reference TRBV19 and TRBJ1-5, the full variable domain is DGGITQSPKYLFRKEGQNVTLSCEQNLNHDAMYWYRQDPGQGLRLIYYSQIVNDFQKGDIAEGYSVSREKKESFPLTVTSAQKNPTAFYLCASRMGINQPQHFGDGTRLSIL.

The V gene is TRBV6-6, the J gene TRBJ1-2; no definite D call. Germline V CDR1 and CDR2: MNHNY, SVGAGI (reference sequence). V dropped 0 bases and J dropped 6 bases, with 8 bases sitting between them. The CDR3 contains 13 residues. For the CDR3, the DNA is TGTGCCAGCAGTTACTCGACGCAGCATGGCTACACCTTC. Translation: CASSYSTQHGYTF.

V gene TRBV4-3 combines with J gene TRBJ2-7, with D tentatively TRBD2 (5 bases). V was cut by 1 base and J by 4 bases, with 8 bases left in between. Per the germline V gene, CDR1 is LGHNA and CDR2 is YSLEER. The CDR3 extends over 13 amino acids. The DNA for the CDR3 is TGCGCCAGCAGCCAAGTCCCGGGGTACGAGCAGTACTTC. Protein product: CASSQVPGYEQYF.

This clonotype was detected ten times or more. The chain is built from TRBV5-1 and TRBJ1-6; D is unresolved. Germline V CDR1 and CDR2: SGHRS, YFSETQ. Trimming took off 4 bases at V and 5 bases at J, with 7 bases between the two ends. The CDR3 sequence is 13 residues long. The CDR3 DNA follows: TGCGCCAGCAGCCAAAGAGATAATTCACCCCTCCACTTT. It yields the protein CASSQRDNSPLHF.

The gene calls are TRBV5-1 and TRBJ2-7; weak D call: TRBD2 (6 bases). The CDR3 consists of 12 residues. Trimming took off 5 bases at V and 3 bases at J, with 9 bases between the two ends. The germline gives CDR1 SGHRS, CDR2 YFSETQ. CDR3 region: CASSRGNYEQYF. The CDR3 nucleotides are TGCGCCAGCAGTCGGGGGAACTACGAGCAGTACTTC. Combining the CDR3 with reference TRBV5-1 and TRBJ2-7 gives the whole variable domain KAGVTQTPRYLIKTRGQQVTLSCSPISGHRSVSWYQQTPGQGLQFLFEYFSETQRNKGNFPGRFSGRQFSNSRSEMNVSTLELGDSALYLCASSRGNYEQYFGPGTRLTVT.

The V and J genes are TRBV5-1 and TRBJ1-2; 9 positions agree with TRBD1. The germline gives CDR1 SGHRS, CDR2 YFSETQ. Germline trimming cut 4 bases from V and 5 bases from J; bases unmatched to any gene: 6. CDR3 length: 14 amino acids. The CDR3, as DNA: TGCGCCAGCAGCATACAAGACAGGGGGTATGGCTACACCTTC. It is translated as CASSIQDRGYGYTF.

This clonotype occurred a few times. The rearrangement links TRBV5-4 to TRBJ1-5, with a weak D call TRBD1 (6 bases). Trimming stripped 7 bases from V and 6 bases from J, with 11 bases between. Germline values: CDR1 SGHNT, CDR2 YYREEE (reference sequence). The CDR3 has 12 residues. CDR3 nucleotides: TGTGCCAGCTCCAGGGGAGGTCAGCCCCAGCATTTT. Amino acids: CASSRGGQPQHF.

This clonotype was counted only a few times. CDR3 bases: TGTGCCTGGGCTACAGGGAACGCCCTCAATGAGCAGTTCTTC. Amino acid sequence: CAWATGNALNEQFF. The V and J genes are TRBV30 and TRBJ2-1, with D perhaps TRBD1 (6 bases). The CDR3 has 14 residues. Germline CDR1 GTSNPN, CDR2 SVGIG (reference sequence). V was cut by 5 bases and J by 6 bases, with 17 bases left in between. The full variable domain, completed using reference TRBV30 and TRBJ2-1, is SQTIHQWPATLVQPVGSPLSLECTVEGTSNPNLYWYRQAAGRGLQLLFYSVGIGQISSEVPQNLSASRPQDRQFILSSKKLLLSDSGFYLCAWATGNALNEQFFGPGTRLTVL.

This sequence joins TRBV27 and TRBJ1-5, with a tentative D call TRBD1 (5 bases). The V end was cut by 5 bases, the J end by 7 bases, with 15 bases between. The CDR3 is 14 amino acids. Germline CDR1 reads MNHEY; CDR2 reads SMNVEV (reference sequence). The DNA of the CDR3 is TGTGCCAGCAGTCCTAGGGGATTCGGCCAGCCCCAGCATTTT. Translated, it gives CASSPRGFGQPQHF.

This clonotype came up a few times. This CDR3 reads CAISESRGGNTIYF. The DNA for the CDR3 is TGTGCCATCAGTGAGTCAAGGGGAGGAAACACCATATATTTT. The chain combines TRBV10-3 with TRBJ1-3, with TRBD1 as a possible D gene (5 bases). Germline V gene sequence: CDR1 ENHRY, CDR2 SYGVKD. V lost 0 bases and J 4 bases, leaving 7 bases between the germline ends. The CDR3 length is 14 residues.

This clonotype has only a few counts. The gene calls are TRBV20-1 and TRBJ1-1; the D gene is possibly TRBD1 (5 bases). CDR1 is DFQATT and CDR2 is SNEGSKA in the germline V gene (reference sequence). The CDR3 is made up of 13 amino acids. Trimming cost V 5 bases and J 1 base, with 11 bases left between them. Written as DNA, the CDR3 is TGCAGTGCTCTTTGGGGGTCGAACACTGAAGCTTTCTTT. Protein product: CSALWGSNTEAFF.

The J gene is TRBJ1-1, the V gene TRBV10-3; D remains ambiguous. CDR1 and CDR2 from the germline V gene are ENHRY and SYGVKD. V was pared by 0 bases and J by 2 bases, with 7 bases between. The CDR3 is 14 residues long. The CDR3 DNA reads TGTGCCATCAGTGAGTCGCACGCTAACACTGAAGCTTTCTTT. Protein product: CAISESHANTEAFF.